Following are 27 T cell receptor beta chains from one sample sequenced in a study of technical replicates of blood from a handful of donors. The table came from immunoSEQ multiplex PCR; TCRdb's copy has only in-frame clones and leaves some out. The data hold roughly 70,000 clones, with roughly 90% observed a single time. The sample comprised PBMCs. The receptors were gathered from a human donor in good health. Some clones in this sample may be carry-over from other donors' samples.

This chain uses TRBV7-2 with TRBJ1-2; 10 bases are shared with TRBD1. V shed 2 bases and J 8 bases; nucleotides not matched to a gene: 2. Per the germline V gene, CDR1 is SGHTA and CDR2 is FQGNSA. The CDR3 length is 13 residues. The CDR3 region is CASSLRQGAGYTF. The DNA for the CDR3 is TGTGCCAGCAGCTTACGACAGGGGGCCGGCTACACCTTC. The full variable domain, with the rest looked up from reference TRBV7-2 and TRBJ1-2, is GAGVSQSPSNKVTEKGKDVELRCDPISGHTALYWYRQSLGQGLEFLIYFQGNSAPDKSGLPSDRFSAERTGGSVSTLTIQRTQQEDSAVYLCASSLRQGAGYTFGSGTRLTVV.

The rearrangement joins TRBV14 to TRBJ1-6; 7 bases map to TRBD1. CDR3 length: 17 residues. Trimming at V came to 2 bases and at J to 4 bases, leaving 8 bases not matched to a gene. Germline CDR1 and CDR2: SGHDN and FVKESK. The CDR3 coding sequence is TGTGCCAGCAGCCAATACAGGGGAATCGGGTATAATTCACCCCTCCACTTT. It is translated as CASSQYRGIGYNSPLHF.

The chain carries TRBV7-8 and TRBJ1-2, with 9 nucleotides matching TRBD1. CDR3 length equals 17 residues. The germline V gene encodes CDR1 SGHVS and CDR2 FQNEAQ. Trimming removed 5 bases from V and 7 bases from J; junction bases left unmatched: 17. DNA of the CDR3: TGTGCCAGCAGCGTCGATTACGCGGGACAGGGTTATAGTGGCTACACCTTC. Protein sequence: CASSVDYAGQGYSGYTF.

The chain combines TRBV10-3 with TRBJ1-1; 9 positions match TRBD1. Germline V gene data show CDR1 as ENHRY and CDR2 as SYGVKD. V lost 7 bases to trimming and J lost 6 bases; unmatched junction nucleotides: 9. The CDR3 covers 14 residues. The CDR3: CAIKMGQGLPEAFF. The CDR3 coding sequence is TGTGCCATCAAAATGGGACAGGGTTTGCCTGAAGCTTTCTTT.

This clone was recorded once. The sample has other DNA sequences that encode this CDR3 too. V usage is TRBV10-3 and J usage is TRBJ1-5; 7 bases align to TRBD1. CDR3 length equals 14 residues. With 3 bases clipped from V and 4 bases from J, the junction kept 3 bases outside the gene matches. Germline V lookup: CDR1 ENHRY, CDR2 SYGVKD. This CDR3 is CAISEQGTNQPQHF. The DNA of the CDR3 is TGTGCCATCAGTGAACAGGGGACAAATCAGCCCCAGCATTTT.

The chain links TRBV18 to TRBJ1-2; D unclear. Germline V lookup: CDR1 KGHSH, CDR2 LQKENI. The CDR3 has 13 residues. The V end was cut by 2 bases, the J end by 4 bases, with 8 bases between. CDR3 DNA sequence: TGTGCCAGCTCACCAGGGCAGGTCTATGGCTACACCTTC. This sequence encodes CASSPGQVYGYTF.

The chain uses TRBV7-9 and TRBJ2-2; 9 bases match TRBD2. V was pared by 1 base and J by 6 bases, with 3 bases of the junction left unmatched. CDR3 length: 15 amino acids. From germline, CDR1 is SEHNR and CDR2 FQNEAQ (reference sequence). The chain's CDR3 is CASSLVTSGSGELFF. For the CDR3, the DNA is TGTGCCAGCAGCTTAGTAACTAGCGGGTCCGGGGAGCTGTTTTTT.

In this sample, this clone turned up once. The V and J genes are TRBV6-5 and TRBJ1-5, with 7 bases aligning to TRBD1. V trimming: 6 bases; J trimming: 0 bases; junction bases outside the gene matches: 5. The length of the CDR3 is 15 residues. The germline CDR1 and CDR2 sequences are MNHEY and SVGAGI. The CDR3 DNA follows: TGTGCCAGCAGCTCGACAGGGAATAGCAATCAGCCCCAGCATTTT. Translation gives CASSSTGNSNQPQHF.

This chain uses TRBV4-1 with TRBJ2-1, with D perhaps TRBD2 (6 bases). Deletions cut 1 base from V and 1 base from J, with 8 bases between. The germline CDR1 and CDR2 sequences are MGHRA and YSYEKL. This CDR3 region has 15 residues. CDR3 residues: CASSQVLASYNEQFF. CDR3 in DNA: TGCGCCAGCAGCCAAGTACTAGCTTCCTACAATGAGCAGTTCTTC.

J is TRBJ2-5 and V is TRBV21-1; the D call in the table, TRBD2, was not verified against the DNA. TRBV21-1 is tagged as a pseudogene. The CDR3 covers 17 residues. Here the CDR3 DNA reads TGTGCCAGCAGCAAAGCGCTGGGACTAGCGTCCGAAGAGACCCAGTACTTC. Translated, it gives CASSKALGLASEETQYF.

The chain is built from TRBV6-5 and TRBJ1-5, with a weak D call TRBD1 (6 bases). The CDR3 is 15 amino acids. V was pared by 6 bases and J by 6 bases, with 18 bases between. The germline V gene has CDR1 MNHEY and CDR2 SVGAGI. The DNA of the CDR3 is TGTGCCAGCAGCTCGGGGCAGGGGAAGGGTCAGCCCCAGCATTTT. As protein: CASSSGQGKGQPQHF.

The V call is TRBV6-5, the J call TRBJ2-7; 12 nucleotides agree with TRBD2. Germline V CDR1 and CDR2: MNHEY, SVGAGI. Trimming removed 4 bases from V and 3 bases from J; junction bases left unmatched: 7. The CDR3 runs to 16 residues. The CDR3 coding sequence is TGTGCCAGCAGTTCGAGGACTAGCGGGACCCGCTACGAGCAGTACTTC. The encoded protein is CASSSRTSGTRYEQYF.

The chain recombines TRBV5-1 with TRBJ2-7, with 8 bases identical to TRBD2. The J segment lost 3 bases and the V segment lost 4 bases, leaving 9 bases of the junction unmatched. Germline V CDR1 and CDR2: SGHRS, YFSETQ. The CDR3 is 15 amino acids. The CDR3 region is CASSKPSGLDYEQYF. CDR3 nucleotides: TGCGCCAGCAGCAAACCCTCGGGACTAGACTACGAGCAGTACTTC.

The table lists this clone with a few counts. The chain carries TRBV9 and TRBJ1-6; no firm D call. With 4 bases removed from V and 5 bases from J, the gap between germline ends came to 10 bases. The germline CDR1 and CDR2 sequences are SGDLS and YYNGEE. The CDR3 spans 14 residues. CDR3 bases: TGTGCCAGCAGCCCACAACCCAATAATTCACCCCTCCACTTT. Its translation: CASSPQPNNSPLHF.

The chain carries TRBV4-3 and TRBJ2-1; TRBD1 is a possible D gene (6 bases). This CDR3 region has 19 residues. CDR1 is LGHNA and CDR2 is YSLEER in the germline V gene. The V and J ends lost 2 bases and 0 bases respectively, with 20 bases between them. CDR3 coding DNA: TGCGCCAGCAGCCAATACCTTACCGGGACACAACGCTCCTACAATGAGCAGTTCTTC. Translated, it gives CASSQYLTGTQRSYNEQFF.

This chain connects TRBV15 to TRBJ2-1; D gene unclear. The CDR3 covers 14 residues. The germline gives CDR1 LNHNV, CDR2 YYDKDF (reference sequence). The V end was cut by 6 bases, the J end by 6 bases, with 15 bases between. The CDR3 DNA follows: TGTGCCACCAGTTCGGAGCGACGACTCAATGAGCAGTTCTTC. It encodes CATSSERRLNEQFF.

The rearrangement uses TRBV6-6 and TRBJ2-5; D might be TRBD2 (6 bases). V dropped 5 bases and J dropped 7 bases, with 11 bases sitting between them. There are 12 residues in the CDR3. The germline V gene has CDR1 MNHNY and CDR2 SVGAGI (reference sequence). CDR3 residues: CASSPDGGTQYF. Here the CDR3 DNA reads TGTGCCAGCAGTCCGGACGGGGGGACCCAGTACTTC.

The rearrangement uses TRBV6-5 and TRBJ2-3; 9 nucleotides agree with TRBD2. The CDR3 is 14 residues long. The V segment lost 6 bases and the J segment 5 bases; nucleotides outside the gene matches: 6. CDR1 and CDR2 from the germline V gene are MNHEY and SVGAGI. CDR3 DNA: TGTGCCAGCAGAGGGGCGGGGGGGGAAGATACGCAGTATTTT. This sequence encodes CASRGAGGEDTQYF.

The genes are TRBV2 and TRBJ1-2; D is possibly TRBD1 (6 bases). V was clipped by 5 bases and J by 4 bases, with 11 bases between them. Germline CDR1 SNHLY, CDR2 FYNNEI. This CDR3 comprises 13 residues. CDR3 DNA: TGTGCCAGCAGTCCGGACAGCGTCTATGGCTACACCTTC. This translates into CASSPDSVYGYTF.

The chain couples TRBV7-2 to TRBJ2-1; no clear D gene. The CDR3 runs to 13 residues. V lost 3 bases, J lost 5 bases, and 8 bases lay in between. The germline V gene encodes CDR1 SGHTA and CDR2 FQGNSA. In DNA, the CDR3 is TGTGCCAGCAGCTTTAGTCAAAACAATGAGCAGTTCTTC. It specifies CASSFSQNNEQFF.

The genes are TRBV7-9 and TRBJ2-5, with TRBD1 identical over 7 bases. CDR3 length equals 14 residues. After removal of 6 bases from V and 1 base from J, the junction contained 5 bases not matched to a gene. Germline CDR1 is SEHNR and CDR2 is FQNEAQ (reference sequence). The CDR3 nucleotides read TGTGCCAGCAGGACAGGGACGGCCCAAGAGACCCAGTACTTC. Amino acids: CASRTGTAQETQYF.

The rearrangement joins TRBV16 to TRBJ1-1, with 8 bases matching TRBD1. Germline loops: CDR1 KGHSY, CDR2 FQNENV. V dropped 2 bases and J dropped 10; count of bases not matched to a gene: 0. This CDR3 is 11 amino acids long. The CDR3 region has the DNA TGTGCCAGCAGCCAAACAGGGGGAGCTTTCTTT. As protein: CASSQTGGAFF.

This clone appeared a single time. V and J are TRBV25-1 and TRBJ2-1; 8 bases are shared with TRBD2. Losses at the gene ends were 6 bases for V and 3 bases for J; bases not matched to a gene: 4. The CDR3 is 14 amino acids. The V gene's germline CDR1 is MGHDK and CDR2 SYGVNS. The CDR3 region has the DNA TGTGCCAGCAGGGGCGGGAGGAACTACAATGAGCAGTTCTTC. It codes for CASRGGRNYNEQFF.

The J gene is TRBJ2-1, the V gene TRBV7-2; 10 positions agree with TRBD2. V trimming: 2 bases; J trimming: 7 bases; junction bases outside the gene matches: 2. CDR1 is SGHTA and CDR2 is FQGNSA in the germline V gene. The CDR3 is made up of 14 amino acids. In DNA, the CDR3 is TGTGCCAGCAGCTTACTTAGCGGGAGGAATGAGCAGTTCTTC. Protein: CASSLLSGRNEQFF.

As DNA, the CDR3 is TGTGCCTGGAGTCGGGACAACTACGAGCAGTACTTC. Translation: CAWSRDNYEQYF. This chain connects TRBV30 to TRBJ2-7; perhaps TRBD1 as D (6 bases). V dropped 2 bases and J dropped 3 bases, with 8 bases sitting between them. CDR3 length equals 12 residues. From germline, CDR1 is GTSNPN and CDR2 SVGIG (reference sequence).

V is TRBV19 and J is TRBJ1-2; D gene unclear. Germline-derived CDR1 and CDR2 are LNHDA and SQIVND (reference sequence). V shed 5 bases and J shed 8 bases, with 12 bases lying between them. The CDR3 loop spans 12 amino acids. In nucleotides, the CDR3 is TGTGCCAGTAGTCGCCCGGCGGGGGGCTACACCTTC. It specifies CASSRPAGGYTF.

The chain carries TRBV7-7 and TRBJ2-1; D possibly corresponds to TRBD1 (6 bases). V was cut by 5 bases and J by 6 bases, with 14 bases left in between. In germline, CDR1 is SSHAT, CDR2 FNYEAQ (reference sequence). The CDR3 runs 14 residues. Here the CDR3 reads CASSLTGTTNEQFF. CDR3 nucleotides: TGTGCCAGCAGCCTCACCGGGACAACCAATGAGCAGTTCTTC.